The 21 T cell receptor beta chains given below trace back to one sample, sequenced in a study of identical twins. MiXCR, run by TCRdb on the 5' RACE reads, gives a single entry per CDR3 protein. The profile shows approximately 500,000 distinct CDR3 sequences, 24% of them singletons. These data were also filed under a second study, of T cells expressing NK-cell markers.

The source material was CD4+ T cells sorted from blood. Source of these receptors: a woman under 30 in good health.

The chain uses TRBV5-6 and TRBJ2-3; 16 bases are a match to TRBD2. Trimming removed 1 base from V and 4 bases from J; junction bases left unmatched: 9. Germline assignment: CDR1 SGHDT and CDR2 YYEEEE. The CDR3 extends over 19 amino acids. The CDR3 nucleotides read TGTGCCAGCAGCTTGAAGGGACTAGCGGGAGGGCCTAGAGCAGATACGCAGTATTTT. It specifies CASSLKGLAGGPRADTQYF. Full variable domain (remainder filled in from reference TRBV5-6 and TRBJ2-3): DAGVTQSPTHLIKTRGQQVTLRCSPKSGHDTVSWYQQALGQGPQFIFQYYEEEERQRGNFPDRFSGHQFPNYSSELNVNALLLGDSALYLCASSLKGLAGGPRADTQYFGPGTRLTVL.

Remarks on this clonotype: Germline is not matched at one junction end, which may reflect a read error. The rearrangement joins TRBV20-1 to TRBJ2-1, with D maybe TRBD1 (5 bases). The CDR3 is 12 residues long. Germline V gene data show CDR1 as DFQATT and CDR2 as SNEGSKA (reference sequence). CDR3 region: CGASMGPNEQFF. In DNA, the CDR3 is TGCGGTGCTAGTATGGGGCCCAATGAGCAGTTCTTC.

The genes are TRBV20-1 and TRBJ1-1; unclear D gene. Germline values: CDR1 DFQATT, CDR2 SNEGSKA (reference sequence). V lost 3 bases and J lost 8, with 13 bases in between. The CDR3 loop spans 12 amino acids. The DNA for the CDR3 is TGCAGTGCTAGGTCACGAGTGTCAGAAGCTTTCTTT. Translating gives CSARSRVSEAFF.

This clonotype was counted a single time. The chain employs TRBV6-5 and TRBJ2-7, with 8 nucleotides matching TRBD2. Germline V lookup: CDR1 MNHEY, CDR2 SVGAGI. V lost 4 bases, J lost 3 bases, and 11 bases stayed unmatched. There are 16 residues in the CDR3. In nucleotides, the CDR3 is TGTGCCAGCAGTTCCATCACCGGGGGGGATTACTACGAGCAGTACTTC. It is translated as CASSSITGGDYYEQYF.

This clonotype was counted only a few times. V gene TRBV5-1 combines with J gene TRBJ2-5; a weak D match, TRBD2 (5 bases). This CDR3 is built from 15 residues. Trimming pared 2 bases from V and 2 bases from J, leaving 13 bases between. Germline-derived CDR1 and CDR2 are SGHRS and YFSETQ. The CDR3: CASSFSIARQETQYF. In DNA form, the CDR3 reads TGCGCCAGCAGCTTTTCTATAGCGAGACAAGAGACCCAGTACTTC.

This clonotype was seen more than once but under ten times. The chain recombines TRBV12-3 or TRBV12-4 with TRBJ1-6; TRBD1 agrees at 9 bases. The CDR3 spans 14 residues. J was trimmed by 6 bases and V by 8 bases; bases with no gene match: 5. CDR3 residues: CASFETGGNSPLHF. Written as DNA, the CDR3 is TGTGCCAGCTTTGAGACAGGGGGTAATTCACCCCTCCACTTT.

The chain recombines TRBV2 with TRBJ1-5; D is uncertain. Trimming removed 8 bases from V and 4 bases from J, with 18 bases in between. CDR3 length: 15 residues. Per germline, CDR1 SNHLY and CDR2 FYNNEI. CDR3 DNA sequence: TGTGCCAGCTCACCTGGACCCACTAGGAATCAGCCCCAGCATTTT. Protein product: CASSPGPTRNQPQHF.

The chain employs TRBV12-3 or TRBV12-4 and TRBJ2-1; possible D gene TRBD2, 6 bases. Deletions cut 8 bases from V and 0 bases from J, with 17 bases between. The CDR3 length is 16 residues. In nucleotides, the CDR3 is TGTGCCAGCCAACGCGGGACCAGCTTCTCCTACAATGAGCAGTTCTTC. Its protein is CASQRGTSFSYNEQFF.

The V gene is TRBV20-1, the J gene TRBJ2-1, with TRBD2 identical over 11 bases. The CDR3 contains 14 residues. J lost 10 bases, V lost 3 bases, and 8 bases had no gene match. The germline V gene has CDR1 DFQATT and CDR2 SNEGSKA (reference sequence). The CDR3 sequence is CSARIRTSGPEQFF. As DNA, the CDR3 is TGCAGTGCTAGGATTAGGACTAGCGGGCCAGAGCAGTTCTTC.

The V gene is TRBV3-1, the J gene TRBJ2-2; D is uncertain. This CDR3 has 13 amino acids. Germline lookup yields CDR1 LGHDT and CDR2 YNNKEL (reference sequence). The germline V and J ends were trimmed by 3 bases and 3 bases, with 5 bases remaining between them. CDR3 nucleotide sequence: TGTGCCAGCAGCCATTCGGACACCGGGGAGCTGTTTTTT. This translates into CASSHSDTGELFF.

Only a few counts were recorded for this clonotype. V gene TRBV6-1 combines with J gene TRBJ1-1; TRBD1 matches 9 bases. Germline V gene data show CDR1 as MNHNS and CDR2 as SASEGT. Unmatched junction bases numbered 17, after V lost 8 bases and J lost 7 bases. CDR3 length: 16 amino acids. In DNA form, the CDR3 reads TGTGCCAGCGCCGTGGACAGGGGTCCCCGGGGGAGTGAAGCTTTCTTT. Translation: CASAVDRGPRGSEAFF.

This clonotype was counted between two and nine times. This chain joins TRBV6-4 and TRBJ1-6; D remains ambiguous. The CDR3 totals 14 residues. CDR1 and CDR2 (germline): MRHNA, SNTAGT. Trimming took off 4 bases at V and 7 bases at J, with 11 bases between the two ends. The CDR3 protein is CASSVEGYNSPLHF. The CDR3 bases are TGTGCCAGCAGTGTTGAGGGTTACAATTCACCCCTCCACTTT.

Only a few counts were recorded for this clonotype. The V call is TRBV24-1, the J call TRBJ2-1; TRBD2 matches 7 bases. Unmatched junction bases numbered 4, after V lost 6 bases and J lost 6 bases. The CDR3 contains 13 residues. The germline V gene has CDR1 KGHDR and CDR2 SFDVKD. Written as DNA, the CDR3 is TGTGCCACCAGTCTTCCTAGCGGCAATGAGCAGTTCTTC. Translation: CATSLPSGNEQFF.

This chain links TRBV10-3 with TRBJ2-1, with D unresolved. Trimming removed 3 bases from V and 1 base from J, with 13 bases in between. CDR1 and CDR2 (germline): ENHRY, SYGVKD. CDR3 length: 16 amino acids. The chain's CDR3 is CAISDSTQKSYNEQFF. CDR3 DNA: TGTGCCATCAGTGATTCGACACAGAAATCCTACAATGAGCAGTTCTTC.

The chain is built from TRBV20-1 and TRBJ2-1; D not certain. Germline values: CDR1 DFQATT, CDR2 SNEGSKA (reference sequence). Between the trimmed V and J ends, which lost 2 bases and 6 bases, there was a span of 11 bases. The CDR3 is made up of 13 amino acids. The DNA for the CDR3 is TGCAGTGCTAGACCGAGCCTAGGCAATGAGCAGTTCTTC. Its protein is CSARPSLGNEQFF.

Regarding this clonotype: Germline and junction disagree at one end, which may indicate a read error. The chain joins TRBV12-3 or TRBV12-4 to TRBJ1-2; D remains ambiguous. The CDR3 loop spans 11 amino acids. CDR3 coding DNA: TGTGCCAGCAGTTTTGGTAGCGCCACGAAGTTC. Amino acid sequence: CASSFGSATKF.

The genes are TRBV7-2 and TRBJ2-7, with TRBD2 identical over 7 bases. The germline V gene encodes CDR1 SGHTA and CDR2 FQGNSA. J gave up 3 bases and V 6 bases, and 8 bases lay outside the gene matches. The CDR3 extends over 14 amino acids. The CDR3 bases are TGTGCCAGCAGTTCTTTCTCTAGCGGCTACGAGCAGTACTTC. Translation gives CASSSFSSGYEQYF. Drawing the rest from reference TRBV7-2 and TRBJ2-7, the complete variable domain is GAGVSQSPSNKVTEKGKDVELRCDPISGHTALYWYRQSLGQGLEFLIYFQGNSAPDKSGLPSDRFSAERTGGSVSTLTIQRTQQEDSAVYLCASSSFSSGYEQYFGPGTRLTVT.

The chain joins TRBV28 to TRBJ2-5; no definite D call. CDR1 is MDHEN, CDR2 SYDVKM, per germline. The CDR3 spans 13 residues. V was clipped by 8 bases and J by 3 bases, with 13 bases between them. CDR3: CASGSGSKETQYF. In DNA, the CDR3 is TGTGCCAGCGGTTCAGGTTCGAAAGAGACCCAGTACTTC.

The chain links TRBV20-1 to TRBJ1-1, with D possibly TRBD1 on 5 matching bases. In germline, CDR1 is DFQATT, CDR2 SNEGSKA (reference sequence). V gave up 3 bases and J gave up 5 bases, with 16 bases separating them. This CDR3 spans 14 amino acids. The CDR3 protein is CSAREREGKTEAFF. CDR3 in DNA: TGCAGTGCTAGGGAACGGGAGGGGAAGACTGAAGCTTTCTTT.

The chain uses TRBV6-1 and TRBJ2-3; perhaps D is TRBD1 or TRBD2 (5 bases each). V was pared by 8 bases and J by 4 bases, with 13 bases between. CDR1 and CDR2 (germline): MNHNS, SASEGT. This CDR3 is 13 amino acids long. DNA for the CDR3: TGTGCCAGCGGGAGCAGGGCTCCAGATACGCAGTATTTT. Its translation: CASGSRAPDTQYF.

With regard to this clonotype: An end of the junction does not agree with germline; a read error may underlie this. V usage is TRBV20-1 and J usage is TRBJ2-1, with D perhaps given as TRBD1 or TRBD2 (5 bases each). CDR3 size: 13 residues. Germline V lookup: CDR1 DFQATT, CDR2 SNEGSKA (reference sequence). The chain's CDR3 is CSAMPDWSTGTVF. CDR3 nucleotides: TGCAGTGCTATGCCGGACTGGTCTACAGGAACTGTCTTC.